These 23 T cell receptor beta chains were all obtained from the same sample, sequenced in a study of post-analysis software for immune sequencing data. Unique molecular identifiers were carried by the TCR beta cDNA libraries. In TCRdb, the PCR reads were re-called with MiXCR into one record per CDR3 protein. In the table there are approximately 350,000 distinct CDR3 sequences, roughly 38% of which are singletons. Their cognate antigens are unknown. Overall study results and limits: A handful of TRBV segments were more frequent in patients than controls; TRBV5-6, TRBV5-1 and TRBV20-1 belonged to this group.

Sequences were obtained from blood. These receptors originate from a girl between 10 and 17 years old with multiple sclerosis.

This chain links TRBV15 with TRBJ2-3, with unresolved D. Deletions cut 4 bases from V and 6 bases from J, with 11 bases between. The CDR3 runs 13 residues. Germline assignment: CDR1 LNHNV and CDR2 YYDKDF (reference sequence). CDR3 in amino acids: CATSKDWLDTQYF. The CDR3 DNA is TGTGCCACCAGCAAAGATTGGCTTGATACGCAGTATTTT. Complete variable domain (other parts from reference TRBV15 and TRBJ2-3): DAMVIQNPRYQVTQFGKPVTLSCSQTLNHNVMYWYQQKSSQAPKLLFHYYDKDFNNEADTPDNFQSRRPNTSFCFLDIRSPGLGDTAMYLCATSKDWLDTQYFGPGTRLTVL.

The CDR3 is CASSRGTDSLTDTQYF. The DNA of the CDR3 is TGTGCCAGCAGTAGGGGCACGGACAGTCTCACAGATACGCAGTATTTT. The rearrangement links TRBV7-9 to TRBJ2-3; D possibly corresponds to TRBD1 (6 bases). Germline V gene data show CDR1 as SEHNR and CDR2 as FQNEAQ (reference sequence). The CDR3 contains 16 residues. Trimming left V 6 bases short and J 2 bases short, with 18 bases between. The full variable domain, its missing parts supplied by reference TRBV7-9 and TRBJ2-3, is DTGVSQNPRHKITKRGQNVTFRCDPISEHNRLYWYRQTLGQGPEFLTYFQNEAQLEKSRLLSDRFSAERPKGSFSTLEIQRTEQGDSAMYLCASSRGTDSLTDTQYFGPGTRLTVL.

This chain joins TRBV5-1 and TRBJ1-2, with 7 nucleotides matching TRBD1. Germline CDR1 is SGHRS and CDR2 is YFSETQ. The CDR3 is 15 amino acids. J was trimmed by 4 bases and V by 0 bases; bases with no gene match: 6. CDR3 coding DNA: TGCGCCAGCAGCTTGGAGTCCCCAGGGGGCTATGGCTACACCTTC. Its translation: CASSLESPGGYGYTF. Full variable domain (rest looked up from reference TRBV5-1 and TRBJ1-2): KAGVTQTPRYLIKTRGQQVTLSCSPISGHRSVSWYQQTPGQGLQFLFEYFSETQRNKGNFPGRFSGRQFSNSRSEMNVSTLELGDSALYLCASSLESPGGYGYTFGSGTRLTVV.

This clonotype was counted a few times. The V and J genes are TRBV6-5 and TRBJ2-4, with D possibly matching TRBD1 (5 bases). Trimming cost V 4 bases and J 0 bases, with 13 bases left between them. The CDR3 is made up of 16 amino acids. Germline values: CDR1 MNHEY, CDR2 SVGAGI. Here the CDR3 DNA reads TGTGCCAGCAGTTCCTTGACAGCCGGAGCCAAAAACATTCAGTACTTC. Residues: CASSSLTAGAKNIQYF.

To note about this clonotype: A read error may produce the germline difference seen at one junction end. Here the CDR3 DNA reads TGTGCCCGCAGCCCCCGAAGCTTAGGGACCCAGTACTTC. As protein: CARSPRSLGTQYF. The V gene is TRBV7-2, the J gene TRBJ2-5; D ambiguous. The CDR3 is 13 amino acids. Germline values: CDR1 SGHTA, CDR2 FQGNSA. Full variable domain (rest looked up from reference TRBV7-2 and TRBJ2-5): GAGVSQSPSNKVTEKGKDVELRCDPISGHTALYWYRQSLGQGLEFLIYFQGNSAPDKSGLPSDRFSAERTGGSVSTLTIQRTQQEDSAVYLCARSPRSLGTQYFGPGTRLLVL.

V usage is TRBV12-3 or TRBV12-4 and J usage is TRBJ1-1; 8 bases agree with TRBD1. V was pared by 6 bases and J by 2 bases, with 11 bases of the junction left unmatched. CDR3 length equals 16 residues. The CDR3 nucleotides read TGTGCCAGCAGCTACGGACAGGGCGTGGGCAACACTGAAGCTTTCTTT. Translation gives CASSYGQGVGNTEAFF.

In its sample, this clonotype was seen many times. An end of the junction differs from the germline gene, which may be a read error. This chain joins TRBV5-1 and TRBJ2-7, with D unclear. The CDR3 contains 13 residues. Germline V gene data show CDR1 as SGHRS and CDR2 as YFSETQ. CDR3 nucleotides: TGTGCCAGCAGCTTAGGTGGGGACTACGAGCAGTACTTC. Amino acids: CASSLGGDYEQYF. The whole variable domain, filled in from reference TRBV5-1 and TRBJ2-7, reads KAGVTQTPRYLIKTRGQQVTLSCSPISGHRSVSWYQQTPGQGLQFLFEYFSETQRNKGNFPGRFSGRQFSNSRSEMNVSTLELGDSALYLCASSLGGDYEQYFGPGTRLTVT.

In its sample, this clonotype was seen a few times. V and J are TRBV10-3 and TRBJ2-2, with 10 bases that match TRBD1. The germline gives CDR1 ENHRY, CDR2 SYGVKD. The CDR3 consists of 16 residues. V gave up 6 bases and J gave up 6 bases; unmatched junction bases: 10. As DNA, the CDR3 is TGTGCCATCAGCGAAATTGGGACAGGGGATGCCGGGGAGCTGTTTTTT. This encodes CAISEIGTGDAGELFF.

This clonotype was observed a few times. The V call is TRBV7-9, the J call TRBJ1-6; 9 bases are a match to TRBD1. The V gene's germline CDR1 is SEHNR and CDR2 FQNEAQ (reference sequence). The CDR3 has 15 residues. J gave up 10 bases and V 1 base, and 5 bases lay outside the gene matches. CDR3 sequence: CASSLVGTGRSPLHF. The CDR3 coding sequence is TGTGCCAGCAGCTTAGTTGGGACAGGGCGATCACCCCTCCACTTT.

This chain's CDR3 is CASIPDTQYF. CDR3 DNA sequence: TGTGCCAGCATCCCAGATACGCAGTATTTT. V and J are TRBV7-9 and TRBJ2-3; the D is unclear. Trimming removed 7 bases from V and 4 bases from J, with 3 bases in between. CDR1 and CDR2 from the germline V gene are SEHNR and FQNEAQ (reference sequence). CDR3 size: 10 residues.

This clonotype was counted between two and nine times. V is TRBV12-3 or TRBV12-4 and J is TRBJ2-1; D is possibly TRBD1 (6 bases). Between the trimmed V and J ends, which lost 2 bases and 7 bases, there was a span of 21 bases. The CDR3 covers 17 residues. CDR3 sequence: CASSLSLGAVRRNEQFF. The CDR3 DNA reads as TGTGCCAGCAGTTTATCCCTGGGGGCCGTGAGGAGGAATGAGCAGTTCTTC.

The chain couples TRBV6-6 to TRBJ2-7; 7 bases are shared with TRBD2. V gave up 6 bases and J gave up 5 bases; unmatched junction bases: 16. The CDR3 consists of 16 residues. Germline V CDR1 and CDR2: MNHNY, SVGAGI (reference sequence). This chain's CDR3 is CASSRSSRDGRNEQYF. The CDR3 coding sequence is TGTGCCAGCAGCAGATCAAGTCGGGACGGGAGGAACGAGCAGTACTTC.

The chain links TRBV27 to TRBJ2-3; 12 positions match TRBD2. Germline values: CDR1 MNHEY, CDR2 SMNVEV (reference sequence). The CDR3 sequence is 18 residues long. The V gene end was trimmed by 3 bases and the J gene end by 3 bases; junction bases not matched to a gene: 10. The CDR3: CASSFLAGGPSLTDTQYF. The CDR3 nucleotides read TGTGCCAGCAGTTTCCTAGCGGGGGGGCCAAGTTTAACAGATACGCAGTATTTT.

The chain combines TRBV7-2 with TRBJ1-1; D unclear. CDR1 is SGHTA, CDR2 FQGNSA, per germline. V was pared by 7 bases and J by 4 bases, with 10 bases between. The CDR3 loop spans 12 amino acids. Here the CDR3 reads CASTPGVTEAFF. The CDR3 DNA follows: TGTGCCAGCACCCCAGGAGTCACTGAAGCTTTCTTT.

The count of this clonotype is one. The chain uses TRBV5-1 and TRBJ1-2; a possible D gene is TRBD1 (5 bases). The CDR3 is 15 residues long. Germline CDR1 is SGHRS and CDR2 is YFSETQ. Trimming removed 4 bases at V and 1 base at J, with 14 bases between. This CDR3 is CASSRLGGNNYGYTF. The DNA of the CDR3 is TGCGCCAGCAGCCGCCTGGGGGGGAATAACTATGGCTACACCTTC.

The V call is TRBV28, the J call TRBJ1-5; D perhaps matches TRBD1 (6 bases). CDR3 length: 15 residues. V dropped 6 bases and J dropped 3 bases, with 15 bases sitting between them. Germline V gives CDR1 MDHEN, CDR2 SYDVKM. CDR3 sequence reads: CASRFGGALNQPQHF. CDR3 DNA: TGTGCCAGCAGATTCGGGGGGGCCCTCAATCAGCCCCAGCATTTT.

CDR3: CASSLFRGGPTGEQYF. In DNA, the CDR3 is TGTGCCAGCAGCTTATTCAGAGGGGGCCCTACTGGAGAGCAGTACTTC. The chain joins TRBV7-9 to TRBJ2-7; 7 positions match TRBD1. The CDR3 spans 16 residues. The junction had 14 bases not matched to a gene; V was cut back by 2 bases and J by 7 bases. CDR1 and CDR2 from the germline V gene are SEHNR and FQNEAQ (reference sequence).

In this sample, this clonotype turned up a few times. The chain links TRBV24-1 to TRBJ2-3; 9 nucleotides match TRBD2. The junction had 22 bases not matched to a gene; V was cut back by 5 bases and J by 2 bases. CDR3 length equals 21 residues. The germline V gene has CDR1 KGHDR and CDR2 SFDVKD. CDR3 in DNA: TGTGCCACCAGTGTGTCCCTCCCGGCCTTCGGGCGGGGGGGTTTCACAGATACGCAGTATTTT. Its protein is CATSVSLPAFGRGGFTDTQYF.

A word on this clonotype: At one boundary the junction diverges from the germline segment, which might be a read error. The rearrangement links TRBV9 to TRBJ2-3, with D possibly being TRBD2 (5 bases). Looked up from germline, CDR1 is SGDLS and CDR2 is YYNGEE. CDR3 size: 16 residues. CDR3 sequence reads: CASNVASRVDTDTQYF. DNA for the CDR3: TGTGCCAGCAACGTAGCTAGCCGTGTCGACACAGATACGCAGTATTTT.

The rearrangement links TRBV7-9 to TRBJ2-1, with 8 bases matching TRBD2. Germline trimming cut 5 bases from V and 15 bases from J; bases unmatched to any gene: 6. The CDR3 is 11 amino acids. CDR1 is SEHNR, CDR2 FQNEAQ, per germline (reference sequence). The CDR3 spells CASSRAGAGFF. The CDR3 DNA reads TGTGCCAGCAGCCGAGCGGGGGCGGGGTTCTTC.

The count of this clonotype is one. The rearrangement uses TRBV20-1 and TRBJ2-1, with D maybe TRBD1 (5 bases). V lost 0 bases and J lost 1, with 7 bases in between. CDR3 length equals 14 residues. Germline values: CDR1 DFQATT, CDR2 SNEGSKA (reference sequence). In nucleotides, the CDR3 is TGCAGTGCTAGAGAGGGGCCGTCCTACAATGAGCAGTTCTTC. This sequence encodes CSAREGPSYNEQFF.

This clonotype has only a few counts. The CDR3 DNA sequence: TGCAGTGCTAGCACGGGATATAGCAATCAGCCCCAGCATTTT. It translates to CSASTGYSNQPQHF. The chain joins TRBV20-1 to TRBJ1-5; unclear D gene. The CDR3 is 14 amino acids. V was shortened by 3 bases and J by 0 bases, with 9 bases between the two germline ends. CDR1 is DFQATT, CDR2 SNEGSKA, per germline (reference sequence).

V usage is TRBV5-1 and J usage is TRBJ1-1; the D gene is possibly TRBD1 (5 bases). This CDR3 is 15 amino acids long. Per germline, CDR1 SGHRS and CDR2 YFSETQ. V shed 0 bases and J shed 0 bases, with 9 bases lying between them. This chain's CDR3 is CASSLGGGMNTEAFF. In DNA form, the CDR3 reads TGCGCCAGCAGCTTGGGGGGGGGTATGAACACTGAAGCTTTCTTT.